The present TCR beta chain was sequenced within a study of blood T cell repertoires in COVID-19. Whole-study context: Whether acute or convalescent, the COVID-19 samples came from the United States, Italy and Spain. In each case, the material was cDNA or gDNA derived from T cells, B-cell-depleted T cells, or PBMCs.

In the study's own analysis: Scientists estimated how many nucleated cells there were by amplifying reference gene primers. Repertoires were generated with immunoSEQ multiplex PCR, while TCRdb's copy carries only in-frame clones and drops some. The DNA gave D and trimming, while V, J and clone size come from that table. Seen here are some 50,000 clones, around 88% observed once, and the top ten hold roughly 6%. This clonotype was sampled from a woman aged 80 or over with acute or convalescent COVID-19. Input material: peripheral blood.

CDR3 amino acids: CASSPGQSQHF. In DNA form, the CDR3 reads TGTGCCAGCAGTCCAGGACAGTCCCAGCATTTT. The rearrangement joins TRBV6-6 to TRBJ1-5; possible D gene TRBD1, 6 bases. Germline-derived CDR1 and CDR2 are MNHNY and SVGAGI (reference sequence). V lost 5 bases and J 11 bases, leaving 10 bases between the germline ends. There are 11 residues in the CDR3.